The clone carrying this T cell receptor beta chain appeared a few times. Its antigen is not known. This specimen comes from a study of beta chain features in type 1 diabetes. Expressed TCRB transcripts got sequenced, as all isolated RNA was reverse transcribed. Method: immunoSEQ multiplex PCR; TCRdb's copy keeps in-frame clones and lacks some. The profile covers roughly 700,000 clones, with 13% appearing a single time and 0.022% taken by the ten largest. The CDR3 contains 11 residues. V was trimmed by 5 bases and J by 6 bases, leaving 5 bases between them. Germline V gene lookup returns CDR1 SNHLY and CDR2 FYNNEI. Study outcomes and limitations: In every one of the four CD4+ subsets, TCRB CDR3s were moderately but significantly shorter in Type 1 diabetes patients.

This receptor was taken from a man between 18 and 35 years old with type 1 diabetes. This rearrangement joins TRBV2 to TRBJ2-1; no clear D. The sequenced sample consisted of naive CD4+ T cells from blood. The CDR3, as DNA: TGTGCCAGCAGTTACGCCAATGAGCAGTTCTTC. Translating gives CASSYANEQFF.